Listed here are 5 T cell receptor beta chains from one sample, sequenced in a study of cytomegalovirus exposure and HLA in healthy donors. Both 60 Vbeta primers and 13 Jbeta primers went into the PCR. TCRdb's copy holds only in-frame clones and misses some; the assay was immunoSEQ multiplex PCR. The sample lists roughly 93,000 clones, about 81% occurring once. Specimen: PBMCs. The receptors stem from a man aged 18-30 years in good health and CMV-seropositive.

The chain links TRBV29-1 to TRBJ2-1; 9 bases are shared with TRBD1. Germline V CDR1 and CDR2: SQVTM, ANQGSEA. This CDR3 comprises 13 residues. V was clipped by 8 bases and J by 6 bases; unmatched bases: 8. The CDR3 sequence is CSIGDRAPNEQFF. Here the CDR3 DNA reads TGCAGCATTGGGGACAGGGCCCCCAATGAGCAGTTCTTC.

This clone was seen a few times. V gene TRBV19 combines with J gene TRBJ1-2; D is perhaps TRBD1 (6 bases). The CDR3 runs 15 residues. In germline, CDR1 is LNHDA, CDR2 SQIVND (reference sequence). V was cut by 2 bases and J by 7 bases, with 17 bases left in between. In DNA form, the CDR3 reads TGTGCCAGTAGTATACGGGACATAAAGTTGCGTGGCTACACCTTC. The encoded protein is CASSIRDIKLRGYTF.

This clone appeared a few times. CDR3 region: CASSSPISGVKETQYF. CDR3 nucleotides: TGTGCCAGCAGCTCTCCGATTAGCGGGGTAAAAGAGACCCAGTACTTC. V is TRBV7-9 and J is TRBJ2-5, with TRBD2 matching over 8 bases. After removal of 4 bases from V and 3 bases from J, the junction contained 10 bases not matched to a gene. CDR1 SEHNR and CDR2 FQNEAQ come from the germline V gene (reference sequence). This CDR3 contains 16 residues.

In this sample, this clone turned up a few times. The chain joins TRBV30 to TRBJ1-2; TRBD1 agrees at 7 bases. Losses at the gene ends were 3 bases for V and 6 bases for J; bases not matched to a gene: 7. CDR3 length equals 13 residues. Germline values: CDR1 GTSNPN, CDR2 SVGIG (reference sequence). Here the CDR3 reads CAWRPGTADGYTF. CDR3 DNA sequence: TGTGCCTGGAGGCCCGGGACAGCTGATGGCTACACCTTC.

The rearrangement links TRBV29-1 to TRBJ1-2; D is possibly TRBD1 (5 bases). V lost 3 bases, J lost 7 bases, and 12 bases lay in between. The CDR3 extends over 12 amino acids. Germline loops: CDR1 SQVTM, CDR2 ANQGSEA. The CDR3 DNA reads as TGCAGCGTTGACGGTGGGGGGGGTGGCTACACCTTC. Its protein product is CSVDGGGGGYTF.